This TCR beta chain is from a study of post-analysis software for immune sequencing data. Germline loops: CDR1 LNHDA, CDR2 SQIVND (reference sequence). V was clipped by 5 bases and J by 0 bases, with 14 bases between them. CDR3 size: 17 residues. This clonotype was picked up a small number of times. Its target is unknown. Researchers reported that TCR beta cDNA libraries carried unique molecular identifiers. TCRdb used MiXCR to reprocess the PCR reads, holding one entry per CDR3 protein. The top ten clones hold approximately 0.55% of a sample with hundreds of thousands of distinct CDR3 sequences, 25% to 30% of them seen once. Study results and caveats: Analysis by F measure revealed that same-batch samples clustered strongly together. In patients, TRBV5-6, TRBV5-1 and TRBV20-1 belonged to roughly five TRBV segments found more frequently than in controls.

This chain uses TRBV19 with TRBJ2-6, with D unresolved. Material for sequencing was blood. The receptor comes from a girl under 18 with multiple sclerosis. CDR3 in DNA: TGTGCCAGTAGTCCCCGAACCCCCAGCTCTGGGGCCAACGTCCTGACTTTC. It specifies CASSPRTPSSGANVLTF.